This entry concerns a single T cell receptor (beta chain). The CDR3 totals 18 residues. Trimming took 4 bases from V and 0 from J; bases not matched to a gene: 12. Germline loops: CDR1 LNHDA, CDR2 SQIVND (reference sequence). Authors' methods: Using reference gene primer amplification, nucleated cell counts were estimated. The protocol was immunoSEQ multiplex PCR, while the TCRdb copy is restricted to in-frame clones and leaves out a portion. V, J and clone size were drawn from that table, and D and trimming were deduced from the DNA. Found here are under 200,000 clones, around nine tenths of them singletons; the top ten hold 0.55% to 0.6%. The sample is drawn from a study of blood T cell repertoires in COVID-19. Across the whole study: Some COVID-19 samples were acute and others convalescent; all came from the United States, Italy and Spain. T cells, B-cell-depleted T cells, or PBMCs provided the cDNA or gDNA that served as material.

While infection was still active, Seattle patients were enrolled and then followed longitudinally. This sequence joins TRBV19 and TRBJ2-3, with TRBD1 matching 8 bases. This TCR came from a man aged 55-75 years with COVID-19, enrolled during active disease. The source material was peripheral blood. The chain's CDR3 is CASSKGVGQVASTDTQYF. In DNA, the CDR3 is TGTGCCAGTAGTAAAGGGGTGGGACAGGTAGCGAGCACAGATACGCAGTATTTT.